What follows are 31 T cell receptor beta chains derived from one specimen sequenced in a study of T cell responses to AZD1222 COVID-19 vaccine. Some clones are missing from TCRdb's copy, which holds only in-frame ones; the method was immunoSEQ multiplex PCR. In the table there are around 200,000 clones, 85% to 95% of which are singletons. The material sequenced was peripheral blood, taken 28 days after the second AZD1222 dose. The receptors come from an adult who received the AZD1222 COVID-19 vaccine.

In this sample, this clone turned up once. Distinct nucleotide sequences in the sample also encode this CDR3. The chain has TRBV3-1 (or the pseudogene TRBV3-2) and TRBJ2-2, with a weak D call TRBD1 (5 bases). This CDR3 is 11 amino acids long. Germline-derived CDR1 and CDR2 are LGHDT and YNNKEL (reference sequence). V was shortened by 4 bases and J by 8 bases, with 5 bases between the two germline ends. Written as DNA, the CDR3 is TGTGCCAGCAGCCGGACAGGGGAGCTGTTTTTT. This sequence encodes CASSRTGELFF.

This chain uses TRBV9 with TRBJ2-1; TRBD1 matches 9 bases. The CDR3 covers 16 residues. V lost 0 bases to trimming and J lost 7 bases; unmatched junction nucleotides: 8. Germline V gene data show CDR1 as SGDLS and CDR2 as YYNGEE. The CDR3, as DNA: TGTGCCAGCAGCGTAGAGCGGGACAGGGATTTGAATGAGCAGTTCTTC. Residues: CASSVERDRDLNEQFF.

This clone was recorded only once. The chain links TRBV7-2 to TRBJ2-3; 7 positions match TRBD1. Trimming removed 7 bases from V and 4 bases from J; junction bases left unmatched: 5. The CDR3 sequence is 13 residues long. Germline assignment: CDR1 SGHTA and CDR2 FQGNSA. The CDR3 DNA reads as TGTGCCAGCACCACAGGGGTCGCAGATACGCAGTATTTT. This encodes CASTTGVADTQYF.

This rearrangement joins TRBV3-1 (or the pseudogene TRBV3-2) to TRBJ2-1; a possible D gene is TRBD2 (5 bases). The germline V gene has CDR1 LGHDT and CDR2 YNNKEL (reference sequence). This CDR3 spans 15 amino acids. Trimming shortened V by 4 bases and J by 5 bases, and 15 bases separated the two germline ends. The CDR3 protein is CASSPREKTNNEQFF. The DNA for the CDR3 is TGTGCCAGCAGCCCCCGTGAAAAGACTAACAATGAGCAGTTCTTC.

This chain connects TRBV27 to TRBJ1-2; D ambiguous. Germline loops: CDR1 MNHEY, CDR2 SMNVEV (reference sequence). The CDR3 is 15 amino acids. The V end was cut by 3 bases, the J end by 4 bases, with 15 bases between. The CDR3 bases are TGTGCCAGCAGTTTCGGCGGAACTTCTCTCTATGGCTACACCTTC. It translates to CASSFGGTSLYGYTF.

Concerning this clone itself: This sample includes further DNA sequences coding for the same CDR3. The chain joins TRBV5-1 to TRBJ1-5; D may be TRBD1 (5 bases). CDR1 SGHRS and CDR2 YFSETQ come from the germline V gene. CDR3 length equals 13 residues. Trimming shortened V by 4 bases and J by 1 base, and 6 bases separated the two germline ends. The CDR3 DNA reads TGCGCCAGCAGCCGGGACAGCAATCAGCCCCAGCATTTT. It is translated as CASSRDSNQPQHF.

J is TRBJ1-3 and V is TRBV30; TRBD1 matches 7 bases. This CDR3 has 14 residues. Looked up from germline, CDR1 is GTSNPN and CDR2 is SVGIG (reference sequence). The junction had 4 bases not matched to a gene; V was cut back by 3 bases and J by 2 bases. This CDR3 is CAWRGGTAGNTIYF. In DNA, the CDR3 is TGTGCCTGGAGAGGGGGGACAGCTGGAAACACCATATATTTT.

The DNA for the CDR3 is TGTGCCAGCAGCTTCCTCGGGGTTAGCTCTGGAAACACCATATATTTT. Its protein product is CASSFLGVSSGNTIYF. The chain uses TRBV5-6 and TRBJ1-3; D unresolved. The CDR3 has 16 amino acids. Trimming cost V 2 bases and J 0 bases, with 12 bases left between them. Germline CDR1 reads SGHDT; CDR2 reads YYEEEE.

This clone was seen a few times. This rearrangement joins TRBV9 to TRBJ1-2; 7 bases match TRBD1. This CDR3 has 15 residues. Germline CDR1 reads SGDLS; CDR2 reads YYNGEE. J was trimmed by 0 bases and V by 3 bases; bases with no gene match: 5. CDR3 in amino acids: CASSDGQDPNYGYTF. The CDR3 DNA sequence: TGTGCCAGCAGCGACGGACAGGATCCTAACTATGGCTACACCTTC.

This rearrangement joins TRBV5-6 to TRBJ1-1; D is ambiguous. CDR3 length: 14 amino acids. Germline V gene data show CDR1 as SGHDT and CDR2 as YYEEEE. Trimming removed 1 base at V and 11 bases at J, with 18 bases between. CDR3 loop: CASSLNSGLKSAFF. CDR3 sequence (DNA): TGTGCCAGCAGCTTGAACAGCGGTTTAAAGTCGGCTTTCTTT. Combining the CDR3 with reference TRBV5-6 and TRBJ1-1 gives the whole variable domain DAGVTQSPTHLIKTRGQQVTLRCSPKSGHDTVSWYQQALGQGPQFIFQYYEEEERQRGNFPDRFSGHQFPNYSSELNVNALLLGDSALYLCASSLNSGLKSAFFGQGTRLTVV.

The rearrangement links TRBV11-3 to TRBJ2-1, with 11 positions matching TRBD2. The germline V gene encodes CDR1 SGHNT and CDR2 YENEEA. The CDR3 runs to 17 residues. The V and J ends lost 1 base and 8 bases, in that order; junction bases with no gene match: 10. The CDR3 nucleotides are TGTGCCAGCAGCTTAGGGGAACTAGCGGGGGTGCATCATGAGCAGTTCTTC. It translates to CASSLGELAGVHHEQFF.

The CDR3 nucleotides read TGTGCCAGCAGAGGGGACGAGGGTGGACCGAACACTGAAGCTTTCTTT. This gives the protein CASRGDEGGPNTEAFF. The chain uses TRBV9 and TRBJ1-1, with a tentative D call TRBD1 (5 bases). The V end was cut by 5 bases, the J end by 1 base, with 18 bases between. This CDR3 has 16 amino acids. CDR1 SGDLS and CDR2 YYNGEE come from the germline V gene.

The chain uses TRBV9 and TRBJ1-4; D is ambiguous. Germline CDR1 reads SGDLS; CDR2 reads YYNGEE. Trimming took off 4 bases at V and 1 base at J, with 20 bases between the two ends. This CDR3 is built from 18 residues. CDR3 in DNA: TGTGCCAGCAGCCCAAAACGAGGGTCGTTCGGAACTAATGAAAAACTGTTTTTT. Translated: CASSPKRGSFGTNEKLFF.

The chain recombines TRBV7-9 with TRBJ1-1; D gene unclear. The CDR3 sequence is 10 residues long. CDR1 is SEHNR and CDR2 is FQNEAQ in the germline V gene (reference sequence). Deletions cut 5 bases from V and 7 bases from J, with 5 bases between. For the CDR3, the DNA is TGTGCCAGCAGCGACGGTGAAGCTTTCTTT. Translated: CASSDGEAFF. The full variable domain, in which reference TRBV7-9 and TRBJ1-1 provide the parts outside the CDR3, is DTGVSQNPRHKITKRGQNVTFRCDPISEHNRLYWYRQTLGQGPEFLTYFQNEAQLEKSRLLSDRFSAERPKGSFSTLEIQRTEQGDSAMYLCASSDGEAFFGQGTRLTVV.

For the CDR3, the DNA is TGTGCCAGCAGCTCCGGGACAGGGGTAGGAAACACCATATATTTT. Translated, it gives CASSSGTGVGNTIYF. The chain couples TRBV11-2 to TRBJ1-3; TRBD1 aligns across 10 bases. The germline gives CDR1 SGHAT, CDR2 FQNNGV. The J segment lost 4 bases and the V segment lost 4 bases, leaving 4 bases of the junction unmatched. The CDR3 sequence is 15 residues long. Variable domain in full (rest from reference TRBV11-2 and TRBJ1-3): EAGVAQSPRYKIIEKRQSVAFWCNPISGHATLYWYQQILGQGPKLLIQFQNNGVVDDSQLPKDRFSAERLKGVDSTLKIQPAKLEDSAVYLCASSSGTGVGNTIYFGEGSWLTVV.

The chain carries TRBV28 and TRBJ1-1; D is uncertain. The length of the CDR3 is 13 residues. Germline CDR1 MDHEN, CDR2 SYDVKM. The ends were cut back, 3 bases at V and 0 bases at J, with 5 bases in the middle. The CDR3 loop reads CASSFGMNTEAFF. The CDR3, as DNA: TGTGCCAGCAGTTTCGGGATGAACACTGAAGCTTTCTTT.

The J gene is TRBJ1-4, the V gene TRBV9, with 10 bases matching TRBD1. The CDR3 has 17 amino acids. V was clipped by 2 bases and J by 6 bases; unmatched bases: 10. Germline lookup yields CDR1 SGDLS and CDR2 YYNGEE. The CDR3 spells CASSVAGTGVGYEKLFF. As DNA, the CDR3 is TGTGCCAGCAGCGTGGCCGGGACAGGGGTAGGGTATGAAAAACTGTTTTTT.

This chain links TRBV7-9 with TRBJ2-3; 8 nucleotides line up with TRBD2. CDR3 length: 17 amino acids. With V trimmed by 4 bases and J by 1 base, 10 bases remained unmatched. Germline-derived CDR1 and CDR2 are SEHNR and FQNEAQ (reference sequence). The CDR3 loop is CASSYGAAGGRTDTQYF. The DNA for the CDR3 is TGTGCCAGCAGCTACGGGGCTGCGGGAGGTCGCACAGATACGCAGTATTTT.

The chain's CDR3 is CASSLAGDTEAFF. The CDR3 nucleotides are TGTGCCAGCAGCTTGGCAGGGGACACTGAAGCTTTCTTT. The J gene is TRBJ1-1, the V gene TRBV7-9; D is perhaps TRBD1 (6 bases). Trimming took off 3 bases at V and 3 bases at J, with 8 bases between the two ends. The CDR3 is made up of 13 amino acids. Germline V lookup: CDR1 SEHNR, CDR2 FQNEAQ (reference sequence).

CDR3 sequence reads: CASSSHMGLPLYTQYF. Written as DNA, the CDR3 is TGTGCCAGCAGTTCTCACATGGGACTTCCACTTTATACGCAGTATTTT. The chain recombines TRBV6-2 or TRBV6-3 with TRBJ2-3, with D perhaps TRBD2 (6 bases). Germline V gene sequence: CDR1 MNHEY, CDR2 SVGEGT. This CDR3 is 16 amino acids long. The ends were cut back, 4 bases at V and 7 bases at J, with 21 bases in the middle.

The chain has TRBV11-2 and TRBJ1-1; 7 positions agree with TRBD1. Germline V gives CDR1 SGHAT, CDR2 FQNNGV. The CDR3 has 14 residues. J gave up 2 bases and V 5 bases, and 5 bases lay outside the gene matches. In nucleotides, the CDR3 is TGTGCCAGCAGCCCAAGACAGGGCAACACTGAAGCTTTCTTT. Its translation is CASSPRQGNTEAFF.

The rearrangement joins TRBV4-1 to TRBJ2-4; the D is unclear. With 2 bases removed from V and 3 bases from J, the gap between germline ends came to 17 bases. The CDR3 spans 17 residues. Germline V gene sequence: CDR1 MGHRA, CDR2 YSYEKL. Written as DNA, the CDR3 is TGCGCCAGCAGCCAACAATCCCACACAGACGTCAAAAACATTCAGTACTTC. It codes for CASSQQSHTDVKNIQYF.

The chain carries TRBV7-8 and TRBJ2-7; D is perhaps TRBD2 (7 bases). The germline V gene encodes CDR1 SGHVS and CDR2 FQNEAQ. The CDR3 sequence is 16 residues long. Trimming left V 5 bases short and J 2 bases short, with 19 bases between. This CDR3 is CASSPQGGGGPYEQYF. CDR3 nucleotides: TGTGCCAGCAGCCCTCAGGGAGGCGGGGGCCCCTACGAGCAGTACTTC. Filled out from reference TRBV7-8 and TRBJ2-7, the complete variable domain reads GAGVSQSPRYKVAKRGQDVALRCDPISGHVSLFWYQQALGQGPEFLTYFQNEAQLDKSGLPSDRFFAERPEGSVSTLKIQRTQQEDSAVYLCASSPQGGGGPYEQYFGPGTRLTVT.

The chain couples TRBV5-6 to TRBJ2-1; 8 bases are a match to TRBD1. Per the germline V gene, CDR1 is SGHDT and CDR2 is YYEEEE. After removal of 4 bases from V and 4 bases from J, the junction contained 7 bases not matched to a gene. This CDR3 is built from 15 residues. The CDR3 nucleotides are TGTGCCAGCAGCCTGGGACAGGTCATTTACAATGAGCAGTTCTTC. Its translation: CASSLGQVIYNEQFF.

The table lists this clone with a count of one. V and J are TRBV5-4 and TRBJ2-3; D unresolved. CDR3 size: 12 residues. In germline, CDR1 is SGHNT, CDR2 YYREEE (reference sequence). V was pared by 3 bases and J by 2 bases, with 4 bases between. CDR3 sequence (DNA): TGTGCCAGCAGCTCCCTCACAGATACGCAGTATTTT. It translates to CASSSLTDTQYF.

The chain joins TRBV10-3 to TRBJ1-5, with D perhaps matching TRBD1 (5 bases). The CDR3 has 14 residues. V was trimmed by 3 bases and J by 2 bases, leaving 8 bases between them. The germline V gene has CDR1 ENHRY and CDR2 SYGVKD. The CDR3 protein is CAISDEGGNQPQHF. CDR3 bases: TGTGCCATCAGTGATGAAGGGGGCAATCAGCCCCAGCATTTT.

The CDR3 nucleotides are TGCAGCGTCCGGACAGGAGACTACGAGCAGTACTTC. Amino acid sequence: CSVRTGDYEQYF. This chain connects TRBV29-1 to TRBJ2-7; 7 nucleotides agree with TRBD1. The J segment lost 3 bases and the V segment lost 6 bases, leaving 5 bases of the junction unmatched. In germline, CDR1 is SQVTM, CDR2 ANQGSEA. The CDR3 sequence is 12 residues long.

This sequence joins TRBV7-3 and TRBJ1-6, with D possibly being TRBD1 (5 bases). Germline CDR1 reads SGHTA; CDR2 reads FQGTGA. The CDR3 is made up of 15 amino acids. The germline V and J ends were trimmed by 3 bases and 9 bases, with 15 bases remaining between them. CDR3: CASSLFGTAGSPLHF. CDR3 bases: TGTGCCAGCAGCTTGTTCGGGACGGCGGGTTCACCCCTCCACTTT.

The V call is TRBV7-8, the J call TRBJ1-2; 10 bases line up with TRBD1. The CDR3 loop spans 15 amino acids. Germline CDR1 SGHVS, CDR2 FQNEAQ. V lost 2 bases and J lost 8; bases outside the gene matches: 8. The CDR3 is CASSLPGQGRTGYTF. The CDR3 region has the DNA TGTGCCAGCAGCTTACCGGGACAGGGGCGGACGGGCTACACCTTC.

The gene calls are TRBV6-2 or TRBV6-3 and TRBJ2-4, with D possibly TRBD1 on 6 matching bases. V shed 0 bases and J shed 0 bases, with 9 bases lying between them. Per the germline V gene, CDR1 is MNHEY and CDR2 is SVGEGT. The CDR3 runs to 16 residues. CDR3 sequence reads: CASSYSGAVAKNIQYF. CDR3 nucleotides: TGTGCCAGCAGTTACTCGGGGGCGGTAGCCAAAAACATTCAGTACTTC.

The chain joins TRBV19 to TRBJ1-4; maybe TRBD1 (6 bases). Germline values: CDR1 LNHDA, CDR2 SQIVND (reference sequence). This CDR3 has 17 amino acids. Trimming left V 4 bases short and J 5 bases short, with 20 bases between. The CDR3 DNA sequence: TGTGCCAGTAGTACCCCGGGACACCCCGAAGGGAATGAAAAACTGTTTTTT. Its translation: CASSTPGHPEGNEKLFF.